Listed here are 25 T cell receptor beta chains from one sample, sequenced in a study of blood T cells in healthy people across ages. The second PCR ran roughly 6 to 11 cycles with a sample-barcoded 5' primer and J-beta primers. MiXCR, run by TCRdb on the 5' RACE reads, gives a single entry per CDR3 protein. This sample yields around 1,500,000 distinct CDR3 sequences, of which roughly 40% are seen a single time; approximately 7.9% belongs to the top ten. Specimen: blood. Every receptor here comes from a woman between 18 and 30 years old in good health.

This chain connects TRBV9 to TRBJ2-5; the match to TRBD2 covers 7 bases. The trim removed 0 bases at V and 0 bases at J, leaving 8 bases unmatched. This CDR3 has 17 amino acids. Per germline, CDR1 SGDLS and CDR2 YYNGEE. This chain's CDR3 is CASSVGNSGWYQETQYF. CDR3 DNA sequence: TGTGCCAGCAGCGTAGGCAATAGCGGGTGGTACCAAGAGACCCAGTACTTC.

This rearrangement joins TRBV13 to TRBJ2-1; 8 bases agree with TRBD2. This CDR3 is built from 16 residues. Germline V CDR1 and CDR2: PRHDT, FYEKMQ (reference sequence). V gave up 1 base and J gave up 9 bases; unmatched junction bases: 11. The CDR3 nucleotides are TGTGCCAGCAGCTTAGTGTTGTTAGCGGGATGGGGTGAGCAGTTCTTC. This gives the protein CASSLVLLAGWGEQFF.

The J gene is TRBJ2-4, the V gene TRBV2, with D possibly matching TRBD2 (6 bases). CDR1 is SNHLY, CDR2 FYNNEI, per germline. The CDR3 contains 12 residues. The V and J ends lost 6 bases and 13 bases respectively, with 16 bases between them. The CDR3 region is CASRDNAGTQYF. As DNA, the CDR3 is TGTGCCAGCAGGGACAACGCGGGAACCCAGTACTTC.

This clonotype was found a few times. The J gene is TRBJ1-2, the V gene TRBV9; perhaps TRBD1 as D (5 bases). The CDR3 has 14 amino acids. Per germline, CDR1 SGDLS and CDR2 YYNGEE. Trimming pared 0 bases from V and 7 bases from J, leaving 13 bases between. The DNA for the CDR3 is TGTGCCAGCAGCGTAGCTCCCTCAGGGATTGGCTACACCTTC. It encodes CASSVAPSGIGYTF. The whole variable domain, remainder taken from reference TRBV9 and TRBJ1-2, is DSGVTQTPKHLITATGQRVTLRCSPRSGDLSVYWYQQSLDQGLQFLIQYYNGEERAKGNILERFSAQQFPDLHSELNLSSLELGDSALYFCASSVAPSGIGYTFGSGTRLTVV.

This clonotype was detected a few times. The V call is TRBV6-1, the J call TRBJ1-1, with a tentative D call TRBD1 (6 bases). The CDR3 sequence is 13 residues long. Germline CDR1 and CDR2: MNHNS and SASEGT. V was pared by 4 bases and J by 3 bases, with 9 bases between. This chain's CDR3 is CASSARGDTEAFF. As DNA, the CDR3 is TGTGCCAGCAGTGCTAGGGGGGACACTGAAGCTTTCTTT.

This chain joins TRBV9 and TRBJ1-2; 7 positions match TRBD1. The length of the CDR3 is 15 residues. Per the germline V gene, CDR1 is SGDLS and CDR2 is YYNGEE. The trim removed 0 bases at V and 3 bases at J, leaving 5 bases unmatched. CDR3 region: CASSVAGTGDYGYTF. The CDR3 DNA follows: TGTGCCAGCAGCGTAGCTGGTACAGGGGACTATGGCTACACCTTC.

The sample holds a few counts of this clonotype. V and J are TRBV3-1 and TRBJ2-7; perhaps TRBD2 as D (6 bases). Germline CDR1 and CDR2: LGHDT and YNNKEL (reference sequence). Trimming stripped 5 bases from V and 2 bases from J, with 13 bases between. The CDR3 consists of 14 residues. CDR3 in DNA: TGTGCCAGCAGCGGGGGAGGAGTTACCTACGAGCAGTACTTC. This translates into CASSGGGVTYEQYF.

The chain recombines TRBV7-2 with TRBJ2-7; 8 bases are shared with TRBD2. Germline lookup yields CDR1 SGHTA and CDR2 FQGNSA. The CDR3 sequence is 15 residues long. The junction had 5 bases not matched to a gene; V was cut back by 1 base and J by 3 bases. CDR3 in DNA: TGTGCCAGCAGCTTAGGGACTAGCAGATACTACGAGCAGTACTTC. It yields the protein CASSLGTSRYYEQYF.

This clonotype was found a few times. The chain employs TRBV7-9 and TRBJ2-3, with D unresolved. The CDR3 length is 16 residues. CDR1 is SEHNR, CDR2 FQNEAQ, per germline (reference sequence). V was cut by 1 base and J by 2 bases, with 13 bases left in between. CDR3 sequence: CASSLGRSQDTDTQYF. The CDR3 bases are TGTGCCAGCAGCTTAGGGCGGAGTCAAGACACAGATACGCAGTATTTT.

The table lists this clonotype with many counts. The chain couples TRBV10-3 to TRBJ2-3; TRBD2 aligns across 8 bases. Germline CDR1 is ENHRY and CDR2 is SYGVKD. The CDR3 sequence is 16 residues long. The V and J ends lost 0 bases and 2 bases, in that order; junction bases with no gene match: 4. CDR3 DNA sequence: TGTGCCATCAGTGAGTCAAGCGGGGGTTACACAGATACGCAGTATTTT. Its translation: CAISESSGGYTDTQYF.

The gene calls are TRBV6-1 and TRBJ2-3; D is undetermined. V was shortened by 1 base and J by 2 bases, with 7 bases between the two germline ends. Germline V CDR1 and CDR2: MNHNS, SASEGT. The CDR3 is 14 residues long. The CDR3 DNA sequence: TGTGCCAGCAGTGAAGGCGGTCTCACAGATACGCAGTATTTT. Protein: CASSEGGLTDTQYF.

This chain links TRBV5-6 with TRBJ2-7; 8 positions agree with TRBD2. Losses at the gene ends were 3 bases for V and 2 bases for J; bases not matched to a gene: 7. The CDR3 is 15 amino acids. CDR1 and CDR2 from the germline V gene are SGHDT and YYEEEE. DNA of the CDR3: TGTGCCAGCAGCTCACAAGCGGGAGCCACCTACGAGCAGTACTTC. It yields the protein CASSSQAGATYEQYF. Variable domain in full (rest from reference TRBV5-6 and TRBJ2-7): DAGVTQSPTHLIKTRGQQVTLRCSPKSGHDTVSWYQQALGQGPQFIFQYYEEEERQRGNFPDRFSGHQFPNYSSELNVNALLLGDSALYLCASSSQAGATYEQYFGPGTRLTVT.

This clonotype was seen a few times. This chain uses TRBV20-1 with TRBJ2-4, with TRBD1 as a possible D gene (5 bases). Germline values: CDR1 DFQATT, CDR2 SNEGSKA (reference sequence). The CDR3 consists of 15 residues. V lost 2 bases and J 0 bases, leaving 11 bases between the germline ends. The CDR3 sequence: CSARYLTEAKNIQYF. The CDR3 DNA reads TGCAGTGCTAGATACCTGACAGAAGCCAAAAACATTCAGTACTTC.

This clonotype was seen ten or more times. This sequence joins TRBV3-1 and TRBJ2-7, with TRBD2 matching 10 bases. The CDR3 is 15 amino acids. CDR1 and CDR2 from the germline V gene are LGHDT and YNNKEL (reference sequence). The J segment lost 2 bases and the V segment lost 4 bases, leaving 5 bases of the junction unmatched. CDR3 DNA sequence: TGTGCCAGCAGCCCAAGCGGGAGGGGGCCCTACGAGCAGTACTTC. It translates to CASSPSGRGPYEQYF.

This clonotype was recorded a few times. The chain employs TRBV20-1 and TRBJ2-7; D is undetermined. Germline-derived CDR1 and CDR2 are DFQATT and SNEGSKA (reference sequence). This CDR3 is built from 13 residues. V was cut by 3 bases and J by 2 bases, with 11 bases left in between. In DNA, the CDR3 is TGCAGTGCTAGTCCACCAGGAGCCTACGAGCAGTACTTC. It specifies CSASPPGAYEQYF.

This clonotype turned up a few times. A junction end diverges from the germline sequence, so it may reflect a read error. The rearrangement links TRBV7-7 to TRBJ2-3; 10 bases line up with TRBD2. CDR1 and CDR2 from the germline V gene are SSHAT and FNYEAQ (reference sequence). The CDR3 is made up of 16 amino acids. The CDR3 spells CASSPVAGGRTDTQYF. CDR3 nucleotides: TGTGCTAGCAGCCCAGTAGCGGGGGGCCGCACAGATACGCAGTATTTT. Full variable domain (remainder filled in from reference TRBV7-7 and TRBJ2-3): GAGVSQSPRYKVTKRGQDVTLRCDPISSHATLYWYQQALGQGPEFLTYFNYEAQPDKSGLPSDRFSAERPEGSISTLTIQRTEQRDSAMYRCASSPVAGGRTDTQYFGPGTRLTVL.

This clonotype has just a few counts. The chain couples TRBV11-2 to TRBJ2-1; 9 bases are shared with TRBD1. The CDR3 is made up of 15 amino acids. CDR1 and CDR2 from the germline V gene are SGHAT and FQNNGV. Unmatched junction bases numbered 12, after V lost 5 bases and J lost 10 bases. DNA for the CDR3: TGTGCCAGCAGCCTGCGGACAGGGGCGATATGGGAGCAGTTCTTC. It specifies CASSLRTGAIWEQFF.

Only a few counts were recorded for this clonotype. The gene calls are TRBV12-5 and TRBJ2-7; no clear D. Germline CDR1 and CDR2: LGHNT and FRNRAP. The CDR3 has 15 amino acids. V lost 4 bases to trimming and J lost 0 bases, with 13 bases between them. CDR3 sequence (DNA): TGTGCTAGTGGTTCACTACAGCCGAGCTCCTACGAGCAGTACTTC. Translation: CASGSLQPSSYEQYF. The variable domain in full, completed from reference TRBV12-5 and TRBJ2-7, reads DARVTQTPRHKVTEMGQEVTMRCQPILGHNTVFWYRQTMMQGLELLAYFRNRAPLDDSGMPKDRFSAEMPDATLATLKIQPSEPRDSAVYFCASGSLQPSSYEQYFGPGTRLTVT.

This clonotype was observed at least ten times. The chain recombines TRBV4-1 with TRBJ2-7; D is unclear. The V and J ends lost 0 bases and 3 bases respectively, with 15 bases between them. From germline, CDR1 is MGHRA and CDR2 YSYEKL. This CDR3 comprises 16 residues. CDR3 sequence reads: CASSQDLEGFDYEQYF. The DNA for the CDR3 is TGCGCCAGCAGCCAAGATCTGGAAGGGTTTGACTACGAGCAGTACTTC.

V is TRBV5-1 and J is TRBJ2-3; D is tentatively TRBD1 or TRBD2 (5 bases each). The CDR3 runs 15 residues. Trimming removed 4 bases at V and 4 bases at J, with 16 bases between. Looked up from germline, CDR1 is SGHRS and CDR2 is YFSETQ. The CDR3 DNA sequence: TGCGCCAGCAGCCAAGGGGACCCTACTCCAGATACGCAGTATTTT. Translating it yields CASSQGDPTPDTQYF.

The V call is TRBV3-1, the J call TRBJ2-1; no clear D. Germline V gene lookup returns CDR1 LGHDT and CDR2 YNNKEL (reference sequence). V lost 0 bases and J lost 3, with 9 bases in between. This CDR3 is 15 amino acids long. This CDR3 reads CASSQDRINYNEQFF. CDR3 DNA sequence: TGTGCCAGCAGCCAAGATAGGATAAACTACAATGAGCAGTTCTTC.

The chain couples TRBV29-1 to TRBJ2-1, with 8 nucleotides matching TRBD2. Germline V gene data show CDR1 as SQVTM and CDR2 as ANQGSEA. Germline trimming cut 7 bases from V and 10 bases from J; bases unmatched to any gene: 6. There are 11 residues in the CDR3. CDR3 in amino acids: CSAPERGEQFF. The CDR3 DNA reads TGCAGCGCCCCCGAGCGGGGGGAGCAGTTCTTC.

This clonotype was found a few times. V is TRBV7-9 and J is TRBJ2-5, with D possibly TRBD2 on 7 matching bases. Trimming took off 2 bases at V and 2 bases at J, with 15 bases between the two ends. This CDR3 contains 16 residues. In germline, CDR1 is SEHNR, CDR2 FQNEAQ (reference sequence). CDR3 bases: TGTGCCAGCAGCTTAAGAGGGGGGGCGTCACAAGAGACCCAGTACTTC. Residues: CASSLRGGASQETQYF.

Here the CDR3 DNA reads TGTGCCAGCAGCCATTCAAGGTCCATAGGGGGCAACTATGGCTACACCTTC. Amino acid sequence: CASSHSRSIGGNYGYTF. V gene TRBV4-2 combines with J gene TRBJ1-2; 7 positions match TRBD1. CDR3 length equals 17 residues. Looked up from germline, CDR1 is LGHNA and CDR2 is YNFKEQ. V was pared by 3 bases and J by 2 bases, with 12 bases of the junction left unmatched.

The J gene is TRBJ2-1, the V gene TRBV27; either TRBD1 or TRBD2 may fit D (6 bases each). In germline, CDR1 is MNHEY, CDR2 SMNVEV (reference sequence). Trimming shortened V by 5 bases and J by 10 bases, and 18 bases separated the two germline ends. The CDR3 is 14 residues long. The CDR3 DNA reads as TGTGCCAGCAGTCTTCTACAAGAAGGGGGGGAGCAGTTCTTC. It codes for CASSLLQEGGEQFF.